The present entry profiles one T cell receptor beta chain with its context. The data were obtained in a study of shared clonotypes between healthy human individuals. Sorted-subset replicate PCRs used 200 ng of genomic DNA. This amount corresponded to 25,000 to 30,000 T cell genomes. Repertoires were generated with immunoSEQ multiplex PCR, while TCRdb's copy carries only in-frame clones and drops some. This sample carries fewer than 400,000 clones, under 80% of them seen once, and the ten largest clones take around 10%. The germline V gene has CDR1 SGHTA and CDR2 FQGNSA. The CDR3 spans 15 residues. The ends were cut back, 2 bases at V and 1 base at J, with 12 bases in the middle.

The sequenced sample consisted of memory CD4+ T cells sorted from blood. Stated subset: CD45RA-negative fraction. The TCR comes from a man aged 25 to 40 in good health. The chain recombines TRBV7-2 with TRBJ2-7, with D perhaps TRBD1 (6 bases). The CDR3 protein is CASSLLGHQSYEQYF. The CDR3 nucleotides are TGTGCCAGCAGCTTATTGGGACACCAATCCTACGAGCAGTACTTC. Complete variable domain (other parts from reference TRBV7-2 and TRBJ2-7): GAGVSQSPSNKVTEKGKDVELRCDPISGHTALYWYRQSLGQGLEFLIYFQGNSAPDKSGLPSDRFSAERTGGSVSTLTIQRTQQEDSAVYLCASSLLGHQSYEQYFGPGTRLTVT.